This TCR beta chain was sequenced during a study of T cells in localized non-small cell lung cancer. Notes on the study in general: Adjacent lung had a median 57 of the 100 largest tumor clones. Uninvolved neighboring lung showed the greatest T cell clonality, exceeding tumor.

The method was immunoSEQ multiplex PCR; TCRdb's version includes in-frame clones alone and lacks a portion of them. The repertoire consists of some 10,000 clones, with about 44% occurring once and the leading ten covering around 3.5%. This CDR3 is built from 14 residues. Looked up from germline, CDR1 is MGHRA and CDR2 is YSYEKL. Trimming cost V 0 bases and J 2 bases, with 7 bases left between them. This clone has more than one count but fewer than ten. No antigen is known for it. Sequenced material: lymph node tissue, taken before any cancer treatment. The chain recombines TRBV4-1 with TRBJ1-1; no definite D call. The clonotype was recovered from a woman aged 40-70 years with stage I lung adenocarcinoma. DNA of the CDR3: TGCGCCAGCAGCCAAGAACGACAAAACACTGAAGCTTTCTTT. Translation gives CASSQERQNTEAFF.